This TCR beta chain comes out of a study of T cells in localized non-small cell lung cancer. CDR3 length: 13 residues. Trimming removed 4 bases from V and 5 bases from J, with 12 bases in between. Generated by immunoSEQ multiplex PCR, the TCRdb table keeps only in-frame clones and is missing some. The data show approximately 31,000 clones, 85% to 90% seen once. The rearrangement links TRBV5-3 to TRBJ1-1; tentatively, D is TRBD1 (5 bases). TRBV5-3 qualifies as an ORF whose function is uncertain. The sample in question was peripheral blood, obtained before any cancer treatment. The TCR was taken from a female donor aged 60 or older with stage I lung adenocarcinoma. CDR3 protein: CARSLAGQTEAFF. CDR3 in DNA: TGTGCCAGAAGCCTGGCAGGGCAAACTGAAGCTTTCTTT.